A single sample is the source of the 13 T cell receptor beta chains below, sequenced in a study of identical twins. MiXCR was run by TCRdb on the 5' RACE reads, yielding one entry per CDR3 protein. The table shows 1.5 million to 2 million distinct CDR3 sequences, with 25% to 35% occurring only once. Sequencing was performed on cord blood. The receptors come from a newborn girl in good health.

The gene calls are TRBV4-2 and TRBJ2-1; 7 bases fit TRBD2. V was pared by 7 bases and J by 3 bases, with 12 bases of the junction left unmatched. The length of the CDR3 is 16 residues. Germline-derived CDR1 and CDR2 are LGHNA and YNFKEQ. CDR3 region: CASTSKRGGDYNEQFF. The CDR3 coding sequence is TGTGCCAGCACCTCAAAGCGGGGCGGGGACTACAATGAGCAGTTCTTC.

V gene TRBV5-1 combines with J gene TRBJ2-7; 10 nucleotides align to TRBD2. Trimming cost V 0 bases and J 3 bases; bases outside gene matches: 6. This CDR3 has 16 residues. Germline-derived CDR1 and CDR2 are SGHRS and YFSETQ. CDR3: CASSLGRTSGFYEQYF. DNA of the CDR3: TGCGCCAGCAGCTTGGGACGGACTAGCGGTTTCTACGAGCAGTACTTC.

This chain links TRBV2 with TRBJ2-3; D call uncertain. Germline CDR1 SNHLY, CDR2 FYNNEI. V lost 8 bases and J lost 5, with 11 bases in between. CDR3 size: 12 residues. CDR3 DNA: TGTGCCAGCGGGGTAATTGGAGATACGCAGTATTTT. Translating gives CASGVIGDTQYF. The full variable domain, with the rest looked up from reference TRBV2 and TRBJ2-3, is EPEVTQTPSHQVTQMGQEVILRCVPISNHLYFYWYRQILGQKVEFLVSFYNNEISEKSEIFDDQFSVERPDGSNFTLKIRSTKLEDSAMYFCASGVIGDTQYFGPGTRLTVL.

This clonotype has a handful of counts. In DNA, the CDR3 is TGCAGTGCTAGAGTCAGACAGGGCGCCCCTGTCTATAATTCACCCCTCCACTTT. Translating gives CSARVRQGAPVYNSPLHF. The rearrangement joins TRBV20-1 to TRBJ1-6; 7 nucleotides align to TRBD1. The CDR3 totals 18 residues. CDR1 DFQATT and CDR2 SNEGSKA come from the germline V gene (reference sequence). Trimming at V came to 1 base and at J to 3 bases, leaving 12 bases not matched to a gene.

This clonotype showed up just a few times. The chain combines TRBV25-1 with TRBJ1-1; D is undetermined. V lost 5 bases and J 4 bases, leaving 14 bases between the germline ends. There are 14 residues in the CDR3. Germline V gene sequence: CDR1 MGHDK, CDR2 SYGVNS. In nucleotides, the CDR3 is TGTGCCAGCAGTAGGCAGACAACCATCACTGAAGCTTTCTTT. Translation: CASSRQTTITEAFF.

The rearrangement uses TRBV5-1 and TRBJ1-1, with a weak D call TRBD1 (6 bases). Trimming stripped 0 bases from V and 1 base from J, with 10 bases between. This CDR3 spans 15 amino acids. Per germline, CDR1 SGHRS and CDR2 YFSETQ. The CDR3 region has the DNA TGCGCCAGCAGCTTGGGGGGGCTCTCGAACACTGAAGCTTTCTTT. Translation: CASSLGGLSNTEAFF.

This clonotype was counted only a few times. This chain joins TRBV2 and TRBJ2-1; D may correspond to TRBD1 or TRBD2 (5 bases each). The CDR3 runs 18 residues. Deletions cut 6 bases from V and 0 bases from J, with 21 bases between. Per germline, CDR1 SNHLY and CDR2 FYNNEI. The CDR3, as DNA: TGTGCCAGCAGGACCGTGGGGGATAGCAGGAGCTCCTACAATGAGCAGTTCTTC. Translating it yields CASRTVGDSRSSYNEQFF.

The chain has TRBV20-1 and TRBJ2-5, with D tentatively TRBD1 or TRBD2 (5 bases each). The germline gives CDR1 DFQATT, CDR2 SNEGSKA (reference sequence). The CDR3 is 11 amino acids. This CDR3 is CIATGRNTQYF. The CDR3 DNA reads as TGCATCGCGACGGGGCGTAATACCCAGTACTTC.

CDR3 sequence: CASSSSEVGGRAFF. CDR3 sequence (DNA): TGTGCCAGCAGTTCCTCTGAGGTGGGGGGTCGAGCTTTCTTT. This chain joins TRBV12-3 or TRBV12-4 and TRBJ1-1, with a weak D call TRBD1 (5 bases). Trimming stripped 4 bases from V and 10 bases from J, with 19 bases between. The CDR3 spans 14 residues.

This chain joins TRBV6-2 or TRBV6-3 and TRBJ2-5, with D maybe TRBD2 (5 bases). This CDR3 contains 15 residues. Germline CDR1 MNHEY, CDR2 SVGEGT. Trimming took 0 bases from V and 11 from J, leaving 19 bases between them. The CDR3 region has the DNA TGTGCCAGCAGTTACTCCAGGCGGGCAGGCAATGAGCAGTACTTC. This encodes CASSYSRRAGNEQYF.

The chain couples TRBV20-1 to TRBJ2-3; D is tentatively TRBD1 or TRBD2 (6 bases each). The CDR3 length is 12 residues. Looked up from germline, CDR1 is DFQATT and CDR2 is SNEGSKA (reference sequence). Trimming removed 5 bases from V and 5 bases from J, with 11 bases in between. CDR3 loop: CSASGAGDTQYF. DNA for the CDR3: TGCAGTGCTTCGGGGGCCGGAGATACGCAGTATTTT.

This clonotype occurred a few times. For the CDR3, the DNA is TGTGCCAGCAGCCTCCGGGACAGATATAATTCACCCCTCCACTTT. Amino acid sequence: CASSLRDRYNSPLHF. The rearrangement joins TRBV4-2 to TRBJ1-6; 7 nucleotides line up with TRBD1. Germline CDR1 and CDR2: LGHNA and YNFKEQ. CDR3 length: 15 amino acids. Germline trimming cut 4 bases from V and 4 bases from J; bases unmatched to any gene: 4.

The CDR3 bases are TGCAGTGCTAGAGATTTACTAGCGGGAGGGGACACCGGGGAGCTGTTTTTT. It translates to CSARDLLAGGDTGELFF. The V call is TRBV20-1, the J call TRBJ2-2; 13 nucleotides match TRBD2. Germline CDR1 is DFQATT and CDR2 is SNEGSKA (reference sequence). The V segment lost 0 bases and the J segment 3 bases; nucleotides outside the gene matches: 4. This CDR3 comprises 17 residues.